This T cell receptor beta chain comes out of a study of blood T cell repertoires in COVID-19. Study as a whole: Samples came from the United States, Italy and Spain, spanning acute and convalescent COVID-19. PBMCs, B-cell-depleted T cells, or T cells provided the cDNA or gDNA that made up the material.

Original handling: Reference gene primers were amplified, and this amplification served to estimate nucleated cell counts. Produced via immunoSEQ multiplex PCR; TCRdb's table is partial and in-frame only. V and J calls and clone size come straight from that table; D and trimming were deduced from the DNA. The data show approximately 96,000 clones, with 81% seen just once and over 8.5% held by the top ten. Germline-derived CDR1 and CDR2 are SQVTM and ANQGSEA. V lost 7 bases, J lost 0 bases, and 10 bases lay in between. The CDR3 runs 13 residues. Sequencing was done on a sample of peripheral blood. The V gene is TRBV29-1, the J gene TRBJ2-4; D is undetermined. The sequence was obtained from a woman of 80 years or more with acute or convalescent COVID-19. In nucleotides, the CDR3 is TGCAGCGCCCCCTCGGGAGCCAAAAACATTCAGTACTTC. Translation gives CSAPSGAKNIQYF.